These T cell receptor beta chains were read from a single sample in a study of T cell repertoires in cytomegalovirus infection. Using its own MiXCR run on the reads, TCRdb lists one record per CDR3 protein. Among about 260,000 distinct CDR3 sequences, approximately 8.3% were seen once, and the ten largest hold roughly 15%. Input material: PBMCs. These receptors originate from a human donor in good health (CMV status not recorded). Some clones in this sample may be carry-over from other donors' samples. Each CDR3 is given with its conserved first and last residue. Fields, in order: V gene, clone size, J gene, D gene, CDR3 protein, CDR3 DNA. A D gene is named only where the DNA matches it firmly. Only some rows state a clone size, as once, few, many or a class for expanded clones.

TRBV20-1	few	TRBJ1-5	NA	CSASDPGKAQPQHF	TGCAGTGCTTCGGACCCAGGGAAGGCCCAGCCCCAGCATTTT
TRBV11-2	NA	TRBJ2-2	TRBD1	CASGGQGDTGELFF	TGTGCCAGCGGGGGACAGGGTGACACCGGGGAGCTGTTTTTT
TRBV27	many	TRBJ1-5	TRBD1	CASSHRDRGSPF	TGTGCCAGCAGTCACCGGGACAGGGGATCACCTTTT
TRBV12-3/TRBV12-4	many	TRBJ1-3	NA	CASTMRLSGNTIYF	TGTGCCAGCACCATGAGGCTCTCTGGAAACACCATATATTTT
TRBV29-1	few	TRBJ2-7	TRBD1	CSVEPGTGVHEQYF	TGCAGCGTTGAACCCGGGACAGGGGTCCACGAGCAGTACTTC
TRBV20-1	NA	TRBJ2-3	TRBD2	CSARSPSGGRDTQYF	TGCAGTGCTAGATCGCCTAGCGGGGGGAGGGATACGCAGTATTTT
TRBV11-3	many	TRBJ1-4	NA	CASSPPDGNSNEKLFF	TGTGCCAGCAGCCCCCCCGACGGAAATAGTAATGAAAAACTGTTTTTT
TRBV7-9	few	TRBJ2-1	TRBD1	CASSSVDRVHEQFF	TGTGCCAGCAGCTCGGTGGACAGGGTCCATGAGCAGTTCTTC
TRBV28	few	TRBJ2-1	NA	CASSLSRLPRDEQFF	TGTGCCAGCAGTTTATCCCGCCTTCCCCGCGATGAGCAGTTCTTC
TRBV20-1	NA	TRBJ1-1	NA	CSARDPQRVLGEAFF	TGCAGTGCTAGAGATCCGCAGAGGGTCCTGGGTGAAGCTTTCTTT
TRBV7-2	many	TRBJ1-5	TRBD1	CASSDRGLWQPQHF	TGTGCCAGCAGCGACAGGGGGCTTTGGCAGCCCCAGCATTTT
TRBV28	many	TRBJ2-3	TRBD2	CASSPLRGGGTDTQYF	TGTGCCAGCAGTCCACTACGTGGGGGGGGAACAGATACGCAGTATTTT
TRBV7-2	many	TRBJ1-2	NA	CASATVLDGYTF	TGTGCCAGCGCGACAGTTTTGGATGGCTACACCTTC
TRBV14	many	TRBJ2-3	TRBD2	CASSQRIAGGADTQYF	TGTGCCAGCAGCCAGAGGATAGCGGGGGGGGCAGATACGCAGTATTTT
TRBV20-1	many	TRBJ2-7	NA	CSAPDGFPPYEQYF	TGCAGTGCTCCTGACGGATTCCCTCCCTACGAGCAGTACTTC
TRBV5-5	few	TRBJ1-1	NA	CASSIAGTVLEAFF	TGTGCCAGCAGCATAGCCGGGACCGTGCTCGAAGCTTTCTTT
TRBV11-2	NA	TRBJ2-3	NA	CASSNGVTQYF	TGTGCCAGCAGCAATGGGGTTACGCAGTATTTT
TRBV24-1	many	TRBJ2-2	NA	CATRGSGTGELFF	TGTGCCACCCGAGGCTCGGGCACCGGGGAGCTGTTTTTT
TRBV7-8	many	TRBJ2-4	NA	CASTPGLPGSGKNIQYF	TGTGCCAGCACCCCTGGGCTCCCAGGGTCCGGCAAAAACATTCAGTACTTC
TRBV7-8	many	TRBJ2-1	TRBD2	CATEAGANNEQFF	TGTGCCACCGAAGCGGGAGCCAACAATGAGCAGTTCTTC
TRBV7-9	NA	TRBJ2-7	NA	CASSSTLSSYEQYF	TGTGCCAGCAGCTCGACACTTTCCTCCTACGAGCAGTACTTC
TRBV28	few	TRBJ1-5	NA	CASSTPANDQPQHF	TGTGCCAGCAGCACTCCAGCTAACGATCAGCCCCAGCATTTT
TRBV20-1	NA	TRBJ1-2	NA	CSAPRGKEGYTF	TGCAGTGCTCCGAGGGGGAAAGAAGGCTACACCTTC
TRBV6-2/TRBV6-3	many	TRBJ1-1	NA	CASSYSMTQVNTEAFF	TGTGCCAGCAGTTACTCGATGACACAGGTGAACACTGAAGCTTTCTTT
TRBV5-1	few	TRBJ1-2	NA	CASSSVAGLAVSYTF	TGCGCCAGCAGCTCGGTTGCGGGCCTCGCCGTGAGCTACACCTTC
TRBV7-2	many	TRBJ1-4	NA	CASSLVAGRNNEKLFF	TGTGCCAGCAGCTTAGTGGCAGGGCGGAATAATGAAAAACTGTTTTTT
TRBV20-1	NA	TRBJ2-1	NA	CSASGILPNEQFF	TGCAGTGCTAGCGGGATATTACCGAATGAGCAGTTCTTC